In its sample, the clone carrying this T cell receptor beta chain was seen many times. Its antigen is unknown. Unique molecular identifiers were used to barcode this TCRbeta library. MiXCR was run by TCRdb on the PCR reads, yielding one entry per CDR3 protein. The repertoire has hundreds of thousands of distinct CDR3 sequences, about 10% of them found once; the top ten carry 2% to 2.5%. These data are taken from a study of T-cell reconstitution after alpha-beta-depleted transplantation in children. From germline, CDR1 is SGHRS and CDR2 YFSETQ. V was clipped by 1 base and J by 4 bases; unmatched bases: 4. This CDR3 spans 15 amino acids. Study-level points and caveats: Diversity of TCRbeta at day 60 was high in some patients, arising from surviving recipient T cells and thymic progenitors.

The chain joins TRBV5-1 to TRBJ2-7; TRBD1 matches at 11 bases. The sequence derives from a child aged 2-9 years with inherited bone marrow failure, due to receive a stem cell transplant. The source was PBMCs, collected before TCRalphabeta/CD19-depleted stem cell transplant. The CDR3 reads CASSLNGQGAYEQYF. DNA for the CDR3: TGCGCCAGCAGCTTGAATGGACAGGGGGCATACGAGCAGTACTTC.